This paragraph covers one TCR beta chain sequence. The repertoire was sequenced with immunoSEQ multiplex PCR; TCRdb's copy has only in-frame clones and lacks some. The sample yields about 200,000 clones, roughly 92% seen once. Patients from Seattle were sampled longitudinally, starting during active infection. This CDR3 has 18 amino acids. V was pared by 7 bases and J by 1 base, with 23 bases between. Germline values: CDR1 LNHDA, CDR2 SQIVND (reference sequence). These data are taken from a study of blood T cell repertoires in COVID-19. The rearrangement links TRBV19 to TRBJ1-5; no firm D call. Sequences were obtained from peripheral blood. The source is a man in his sixties with COVID-19, enrolled during active disease. CDR3 sequence (DNA): TGTGCCAGTACCCTACGGGGTATCCGATCACAGAGCAATCAGCCCCAGCATTTT. Its translation: CASTLRGIRSQSNQPQHF.